This T cell receptor (beta chain) originates from a study of shared clonotypes between healthy human individuals. On the study more broadly: CD4 naive and memory got three plates each, CD8 naive two, CD8 memory one.

Germline CDR1 and CDR2: SGHKS and YYEKEE (reference sequence). Trimming stripped 4 bases from V and 2 bases from J, with 13 bases between. The CDR3 length is 14 residues. Across several immunoSEQ plates, the genomic DNA of each subset was split evenly. The protocol was immunoSEQ multiplex PCR, while the TCRdb copy is restricted to in-frame clones and leaves out a portion. This table has 950,000 to 1,300,000 clones, 60% to 80% appearing once. Of note for this clone: Its specificity is not known.

Findings of the study overall: Larger richness was generally estimated for naive than memory subsets. When compared with the clonotypes that were shared by all four sorted-subset donors, the non-shared clonotypes turned out to have lower generation probabilities.

The sequenced sample was memory CD4+ T cells sorted from blood. Subset given: CD45RA-negative fraction. This sequence originates from a man aged 18-30 years in good health. V and J are TRBV5-5 and TRBJ2-7; D might be TRBD1 (6 bases). In nucleotides, the CDR3 is TGTGCCAGCAGCGCCACCACAGGGACCTACGAGCAGTACTTC. Translating it yields CASSATTGTYEQYF. The variable domain in full, completed from reference TRBV5-5 and TRBJ2-7, reads DAGVTQSPTHLIKTRGQQVTLRCSPISGHKSVSWYQQVLGQGPQFIFQYYEKEERGRGNFPDRFSARQFPNYSSELNVNALLLGDSALYLCASSATTGTYEQYFGPGTRLTVT.